The 24 T cell receptor beta chains presented below share a single source sample, sequenced in a study of regulatory T cells in long-lasting Graves disease. Stated time point: newly diagnosed GD, antithyroid drugs for less than 3 months. TCR sequences were obtained from RNA taken from PBMCs. Library construction for TCR beta used iRepertoire HTBI primers and Arm-PCR of CDR3 regions. TCRdb reprocessed the multiplex PCR reads via MiXCR and lists one record per CDR3 protein. This table has about 540,000 distinct CDR3 sequences, roughly 13% appearing once. Another study also made use of these data, one on T cells in Graves' hyperthyroidism and ophthalmopathy.

The source material was peripheral blood mononuclear cells (PBMCs), sampled at new diagnosis, from a patient treated with antithyroid drugs. These receptors were obtained from a man in his thirties or forties with Graves disease.

This clonotype was recorded at least ten times. The chain couples TRBV3-1 to TRBJ2-3, with 7 bases matching TRBD1. V lost 0 bases, J lost 3 bases, and 0 bases stayed unmatched. Per the germline V gene, CDR1 is LGHDT and CDR2 is YNNKEL (reference sequence). The length of the CDR3 is 14 residues. The CDR3 DNA sequence: TGTGCCAGCAGCCAAGACAGGGGGACAGATACGCAGTATTTT. Protein product: CASSQDRGTDTQYF.

There are many counts of this clonotype. The J gene is TRBJ1-4, the V gene TRBV10-1; the D is unclear. The CDR3 contains 13 residues. Germline V gene lookup returns CDR1 WNHNN and CDR2 SYGVQD (reference sequence). Trimming removed 0 bases from V and 7 bases from J, with 6 bases in between. This chain's CDR3 is CASSESNGEKLFF. The CDR3 nucleotides read TGCGCCAGCAGTGAGTCGAATGGTGAAAAACTGTTTTTT.

This clonotype was counted ten times or more. This chain joins TRBV7-8 and TRBJ2-7; perhaps TRBD2 as D (5 bases). The CDR3 extends over 16 amino acids. CDR1 is SGHVS, CDR2 FQNEAQ, per germline. The V end lost 5 bases, the J end lost 4 bases, and 21 bases lay between the germline ends. The CDR3 region has the DNA TGTGCCAGCAGCCCCGGCCCAGCGGACCCCGGATACGAGCAGTACTTC. Protein product: CASSPGPADPGYEQYF.

This clonotype was detected only a few times. The genes are TRBV12-3 or TRBV12-4 and TRBJ1-1; a weak D match, TRBD1 (5 bases). V was pared by 6 bases and J by 4 bases, with 15 bases between. This CDR3 has 14 amino acids. CDR3 amino acids: CASRPPRQTTEAFF. The CDR3 DNA follows: TGTGCCAGCAGACCTCCGAGACAGACCACTGAAGCTTTCTTT.

This clonotype was counted many times. The genes are TRBV12-3 or TRBV12-4 and TRBJ2-3; 14 bases align to TRBD2. The CDR3 covers 18 residues. V was pared by 3 bases and J by 5 bases, with 10 bases of the junction left unmatched. CDR3 coding DNA: TGTGCCAGCAGTTTCCCCCCCCCGACTAGCGGGAGGGGAGATACGCAGTATTTT. This codes for CASSFPPPTSGRGDTQYF.

On this clonotype: Because it lacks the conserved phenylalanine or tryptophan at the end, this CDR3 is likely a read error. The genes are TRBV20-1 and TRBJ2-5, with 7 bases aligning to TRBD2. Germline CDR1 DFQATT, CDR2 SNEGSKA (reference sequence). There are 15 residues in the CDR3. The V and J ends lost 6 bases and 2 bases, in that order; junction bases with no gene match: 12. This CDR3 reads CSATSGGASQETQYL. The CDR3, as DNA: TGCAGTGCCACTTCGGGGGGAGCGTCACAAGAGACCCAGTACCTC.

In this sample, this clonotype turned up many times. The gene calls are TRBV29-1 and TRBJ1-2; tentative D call: TRBD1 (6 bases). The germline gives CDR1 SQVTM, CDR2 ANQGSEA. V was trimmed by 7 bases and J by 1 base, leaving 13 bases between them. The CDR3 is made up of 13 amino acids. The CDR3 DNA reads as TGCAGCGCCGAGGGGGGAGGTAACTATGGCTACACCTTC. This codes for CSAEGGGNYGYTF.

This clonotype was recorded at least ten times. CDR3 region: CASSPGTSRVNEQFF. DNA for the CDR3: TGTGCCAGCAGCCCCGGGACTAGCAGGGTGAATGAGCAGTTCTTC. The chain recombines TRBV11-2 with TRBJ2-1, with TRBD2 matching over 9 bases. This CDR3 region has 15 residues. CDR1 and CDR2 from the germline V gene are SGHAT and FQNNGV. J lost 7 bases, V lost 5 bases, and 9 bases had no gene match.

The count of this clonotype is one. The gene calls are TRBV2 and TRBJ1-2; possibly TRBD1 for D (6 bases). CDR1 is SNHLY, CDR2 FYNNEI, per germline. The length of the CDR3 is 16 residues. Trimming stripped 6 bases from V and 8 bases from J, with 25 bases between. CDR3 DNA sequence: TGTGCCAGCAGCGGGACACTTCTAGCGACCTCTGGAGGCTACACCTTC. Amino acids: CASSGTLLATSGGYTF.

This clonotype occurred many times. The chain employs TRBV18 and TRBJ1-2, with 9 nucleotides matching TRBD1. Germline V lookup: CDR1 KGHSH, CDR2 LQKENI. The CDR3 is 14 residues long. With V trimmed by 3 bases and J by 6 bases, 5 bases remained unmatched. The CDR3 coding sequence is TGTGCCAGCTCACCGAGACAGGGGGATCATGGCTACACCTTC. Residues: CASSPRQGDHGYTF.

This clonotype was seen ten or more times. This rearrangement joins TRBV10-3 to TRBJ2-1; 9 positions agree with TRBD1. The CDR3 consists of 16 residues. Germline trimming cut 6 bases from V and 2 bases from J; bases unmatched to any gene: 8. Germline CDR1 is ENHRY and CDR2 is SYGVKD. Here the CDR3 DNA reads TGTGCCATCAGACCGCCGACAGGGGGGACCTACAATGAGCAGTTCTTC. Protein sequence: CAIRPPTGGTYNEQFF.

As concerns this clonotype: A much larger clone is a single base away; this may be a read error. The V gene is TRBV7-2, the J gene TRBJ2-1; D may correspond to TRBD1 or TRBD2 (5 bases each). This CDR3 has 16 residues. From germline, CDR1 is SGHTA and CDR2 FQGNSA. The DNA of the CDR3 is TGTGCCAGCAGCTTAACGGGACCAAGCTCCCACAATGAGCAGTTCTTC. This codes for CASSLTGPSSHNEQFF.

Many counts were recorded for this clonotype. The chain recombines TRBV12-3 or TRBV12-4 with TRBJ1-2; TRBD1 might be the D (5 bases). Trimming pared 3 bases from V and 8 bases from J, leaving 10 bases between. The CDR3 consists of 12 residues. The CDR3 sequence: CASSLDTTGYTF. The CDR3 nucleotides read TGTGCCAGCAGTTTGGACACCACAGGCTACACCTTC.

This clonotype was observed at least ten times. This chain links TRBV29-1 with TRBJ1-5, with 8 bases fitting TRBD1. The germline V gene has CDR1 SQVTM and CDR2 ANQGSEA. Unmatched junction bases numbered 12, after V lost 6 bases and J lost 8 bases. The CDR3 is 14 residues long. The CDR3 DNA is TGCAGCGTAGGCCTTACAGGGGGATCAGAGCCCCAGCATTTT. Protein: CSVGLTGGSEPQHF.

The chain employs TRBV5-6 and TRBJ2-7; D is unresolved. V was pared by 1 base and J by 3 bases, with 8 bases between. Germline values: CDR1 SGHDT, CDR2 YYEEEE. This CDR3 has 13 residues. As DNA, the CDR3 is TGTGCCAGCAGCTTGAACAGTATCTACGAGCAGTACTTC. Its protein is CASSLNSIYEQYF. The full variable domain, rest sourced from reference TRBV5-6 and TRBJ2-7, is DAGVTQSPTHLIKTRGQQVTLRCSPKSGHDTVSWYQQALGQGPQFIFQYYEEEERQRGNFPDRFSGHQFPNYSSELNVNALLLGDSALYLCASSLNSIYEQYFGPGTRLTVT.

This clonotype was observed many times. The chain recombines TRBV11-2 with TRBJ2-1; the match to TRBD2 covers 12 bases. The CDR3 has 16 residues. Germline-derived CDR1 and CDR2 are SGHAT and FQNNGV. After removal of 5 bases from V and 3 bases from J, the junction contained 5 bases not matched to a gene. This CDR3 reads CASSQLAGGDYNEQFF. The DNA of the CDR3 is TGTGCCAGCAGCCAACTAGCGGGAGGTGACTACAATGAGCAGTTCTTC.

This clonotype occurred a few times. The chain uses TRBV30 and TRBJ2-7; D is possibly TRBD2 (6 bases). V gave up 0 bases and J gave up 4 bases, with 13 bases separating them. The CDR3 runs 14 residues. CDR1 is GTSNPN, CDR2 SVGIG, per germline (reference sequence). The CDR3 loop is CAWSVWGEAYEQYF. The CDR3 DNA sequence: TGTGCCTGGAGTGTTTGGGGGGAAGCGTACGAGCAGTACTTC. Based on the CDR3 plus reference TRBV30 and TRBJ2-7, the full variable domain is SQTIHQWPATLVQPVGSPLSLECTVEGTSNPNLYWYRQAAGRGLQLLFYSVGIGQISSEVPQNLSASRPQDRQFILSSKKLLLSDSGFYLCAWSVWGEAYEQYFGPGTRLTVT.

The V call is TRBV6-1, the J call TRBJ2-2; 9 bases map to TRBD2. CDR3 length: 15 amino acids. V was pared by 5 bases and J by 7 bases, with 8 bases of the junction left unmatched. The germline V gene encodes CDR1 MNHNS and CDR2 SASEGT. CDR3 amino acids: CASSQTGLAGGELFF. The CDR3 bases are TGTGCCAGCAGTCAAACGGGACTAGCCGGCGGGGAGCTGTTTTTT.

This clonotype was detected many times. The chain uses TRBV6-1 and TRBJ2-5; D possibly corresponds to TRBD2 (6 bases). The CDR3 contains 13 residues. The germline V gene encodes CDR1 MNHNS and CDR2 SASEGT. V was trimmed by 5 bases and J by 2 bases, leaving 9 bases between them. This CDR3 is CASSRSGQETQYF. The CDR3 DNA reads as TGTGCCAGCAGTCGAAGCGGGCAAGAGACCCAGTACTTC.

Many counts were recorded for this clonotype. The chain combines TRBV7-2 with TRBJ1-1, with 9 bases lining up with TRBD1. V lost 4 bases, J lost 7 bases, and 7 bases stayed unmatched. The CDR3 consists of 14 residues. CDR1 is SGHTA and CDR2 is FQGNSA in the germline V gene. The CDR3 here is CASSSRGQGDEAFF. The DNA of the CDR3 is TGTGCCAGCAGCTCTCGGGGACAGGGAGATGAAGCTTTCTTT.

The chain links TRBV5-1 to TRBJ2-5, with D perhaps TRBD1 (5 bases). In germline, CDR1 is SGHRS, CDR2 YFSETQ. Trimming removed 1 base at V and 3 bases at J, with 7 bases between. The length of the CDR3 is 13 residues. The CDR3 DNA reads as TGCGCCAGCAGCTTGCCAGGGAAAGAGACCCAGTACTTC. Translation: CASSLPGKETQYF.

This clonotype has at least ten counts. The chain combines TRBV29-1 with TRBJ1-2; D possibly corresponds to TRBD1 (5 bases). V dropped 6 bases and J dropped 3 bases, with 20 bases sitting between them. Germline CDR1 is SQVTM and CDR2 is ANQGSEA. CDR3 size: 15 residues. For the CDR3, the DNA is TGCAGCGTGGGTGGCTACAGGAGGGGTGACTATGGCTACACCTTC. Translation: CSVGGYRRGDYGYTF.

V usage is TRBV14 and J usage is TRBJ1-6, with no clear D. This CDR3 region has 13 residues. Between the trimmed V and J ends, which lost 2 bases and 7 bases, there was a span of 6 bases. Germline CDR1 is SGHDN and CDR2 is FVKESK. The CDR3 DNA sequence: TGTGCCAGCAGCCAATTTTGGAATTCACCCCTCCACTTT. Residues: CASSQFWNSPLHF.

Details on this clonotype: The junction differs from germline at one of its ends, possibly a read error. The CDR3: CASSEQLAGELFF. The CDR3 region has the DNA TGTGCCAGCAGTGAACAATTGGCCGGGGAGCTGTTTTTT. This chain links TRBV10-3 with TRBJ2-2; D ambiguous. CDR3 length equals 13 residues. CDR1 and CDR2 from the germline V gene are ENHRY and SYGVKD.